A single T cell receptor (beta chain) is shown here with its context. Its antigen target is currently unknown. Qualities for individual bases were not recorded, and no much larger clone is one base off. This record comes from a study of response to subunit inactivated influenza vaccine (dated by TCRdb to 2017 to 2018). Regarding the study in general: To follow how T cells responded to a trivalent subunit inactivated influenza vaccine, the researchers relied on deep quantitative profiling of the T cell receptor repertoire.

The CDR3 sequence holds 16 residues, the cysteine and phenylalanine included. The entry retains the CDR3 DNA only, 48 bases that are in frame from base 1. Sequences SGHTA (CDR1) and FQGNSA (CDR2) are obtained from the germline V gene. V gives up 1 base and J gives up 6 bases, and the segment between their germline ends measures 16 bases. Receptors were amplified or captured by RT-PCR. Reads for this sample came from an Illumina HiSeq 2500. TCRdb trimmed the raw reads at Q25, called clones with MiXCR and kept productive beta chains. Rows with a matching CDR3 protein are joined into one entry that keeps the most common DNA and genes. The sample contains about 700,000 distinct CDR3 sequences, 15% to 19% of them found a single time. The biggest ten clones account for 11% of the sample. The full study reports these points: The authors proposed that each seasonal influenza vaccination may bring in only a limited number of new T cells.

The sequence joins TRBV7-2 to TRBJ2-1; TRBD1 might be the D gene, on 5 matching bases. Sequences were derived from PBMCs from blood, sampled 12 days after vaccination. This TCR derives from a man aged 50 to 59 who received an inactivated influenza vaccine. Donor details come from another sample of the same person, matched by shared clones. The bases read TGTGCCAGCAGCTTAGTAGCACAGACAGTAGGCAATGAGCAGTTCTTC. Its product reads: CASSLVAQTVGNEQFF.